A selection of T cell receptor beta chains follows, all from one sample in a study of cytomegalovirus exposure and HLA in healthy donors. This table comes from immunoSEQ multiplex PCR, and its TCRdb copy is limited to in-frame clones, with some not included. This sample has 160,000 or so clones, with approximately 80% found just once. Specimen: PBMCs. These TCRs come from a man aged 25 to 40 in good health and CMV-seronegative. Both conserved end residues are trimmed from each CDR3.

13,TRBJ1-4,TRBV30,ACSGQGPVGEKLF
14,TRBJ1-4,TRBV7-2,ASSLGPGQINEKLF
12,TRBJ2-7,TRBV28,ASLTGTSLYEQY
12,TRBJ2-3,TRBV14,ASSIAGVTDTQY
10,TRBJ2-1,TRBV27,ASGRGGNEQF
14,TRBJ2-1,TRBV7-2,ASSPRLAGGRDEQF
11,TRBJ2-7,TRBV30,AWKEIGSYEQY
14,TRBJ2-7,TRBV7-6,ASSHRQGGGPDEQY
15,TRBJ2-1,TRBV27,ASSLLGQGHNYNEQF
12,TRBJ2-5,TRBV7-9,ASSLVQYQETQY
12,TRBJ2-7,TRBV28,ASSPLGGAYEQY
14,TRBJ1-1,TRBV6-6,ASSRTGSGEGTEAF
12,TRBJ1-1,TRBV27,ASSFQGTWAEAF
13,TRBJ1-5,TRBV19,ASSNRQGWNQPQH
11,TRBJ2-5,TRBV11-3,ASSLQAQETQY
14,TRBJ2-7,TRBV4-1,ASSQGLAGVSHEQY
14,TRBJ2-7,TRBV5-6,ASSLRLAGASYEQY
13,TRBJ2-7,TRBV5-1,ASSFETGIAYEQY
12,TRBJ1-2,TRBV1,TSSQRSRAAGYT
13,TRBJ2-2,TRBV6-5,ASRAKTGWAGELF
12,TRBJ1-5,TRBV9,ASSVGGGNQPQH
15,TRBJ2-2,TRBV5-4,ASSSLGTGGITGELF
12,TRBJ1-4,TRBV27,ASSLTGGFEKLF
14,TRBJ2-1,TRBV6-4,ASSPLAGVVPNEQF
13,TRBJ1-2,TRBV7-9,ASSPIPTANYGYT
12,TRBJ2-2,TRBV29-1,SVGLFSGAGELF
10,TRBJ1-2,TRBV28,ASSRDFYGYT
14,TRBJ1-6,TRBV6-1,ASSEVGSSYNSPLH
13,TRBJ1-6,TRBV11-2,ASSPEQGGVSPLH
12,TRBJ1-1,TRBV10-3,AISERQGNTEAF
13,TRBJ2-5,TRBV14,ASSLLGQGEETQY
13,TRBJ1-3,TRBV4-1,ASSQVGGQGNTIY
13,TRBJ1-5,TRBV19,ASTKQGSGHQPQH
11,TRBJ2-2,TRBV10-2,ASSGPGIGELF
13,TRBJ2-1,TRBV7-3,ASSLIRGGKNEQF
11,TRBJ1-6,TRBV6-6,ASSDRVYTPLH
11,TRBJ2-5,TRBV30,AWRSRGQETQY
11,TRBJ2-1,TRBV27,ASSLNYYNEQF
14,TRBJ2-2,TRBV13,ASSLGGSPNTGELF
11,TRBJ1-5,TRBV10-3,AIRTTSDQPQH
13,TRBJ2-2,TRBV5-1,ASSSGQGYTGELF
13,TRBJ1-5,TRBV5-1,ASSSGTGGGQPQH
14,TRBJ2-2,TRBV5-1,ASSSGPSEGTGELF
15,TRBJ2-5,TRBV18,ASSPRARTGGTETQY
13,TRBJ1-5,TRBV6-1,ASRRGTASNQPQH
12,TRBJ2-7,TRBV19,ASMTSGRAGEQY
15,NA,TRBV5-1,ASSLAKGQQRAYEQY
12,TRBJ2-7,TRBV6-1,ASSVGDRGYEQY
11,TRBJ2-5,TRBV5-4,ASGYQGGETQY
11,TRBJ1-4,TRBV14,ASSRGSHEKLF
13,TRBJ1-4,TRBV29-1,SVEGQGVKGEKLF
13,TRBJ1-4,TRBV5-1,ASSLVGGANEKLF
11,TRBJ2-1,TRBV29-1,SASFVGGQEQF
14,TRBJ2-7,TRBV7-2,ASSLRGGGRDYEQY
13,TRBJ1-2,TRBV5-4,ASSPRVSPFLAYT